The source of this T cell receptor beta chain is a study of blood T cell repertoires in COVID-19. In the original processing: Amplification of reference gene primers was used by the study to estimate nucleated cell counts. The assay was immunoSEQ multiplex PCR, and TCRdb's table has in-frame clones only and misses some. That table is the source of V, J and clone size, and D and trimming were worked out from the DNA. The sample holds roughly 250,000 clones, 88% seen once. V was shortened by 1 base and J by 1 base, with 11 bases between the two germline ends. The CDR3 has 16 residues. CDR1 is MGHRA and CDR2 is YSYEKL in the germline V gene.

The chain employs TRBV4-1 and TRBJ1-5, with TRBD1 as a possible D gene (5 bases). The sequence was obtained from a woman between 40 and 55 years old who had been exposed to COVID-19. Sequencing used PBMCs or T cells enriched from blood (not recorded which). CDR3 nucleotides: TGCGCCAGCAGCCAAGGGAGGGGTATGAGCAATCAGCCCCAGCATTTT. Translating gives CASSQGRGMSNQPQHF.